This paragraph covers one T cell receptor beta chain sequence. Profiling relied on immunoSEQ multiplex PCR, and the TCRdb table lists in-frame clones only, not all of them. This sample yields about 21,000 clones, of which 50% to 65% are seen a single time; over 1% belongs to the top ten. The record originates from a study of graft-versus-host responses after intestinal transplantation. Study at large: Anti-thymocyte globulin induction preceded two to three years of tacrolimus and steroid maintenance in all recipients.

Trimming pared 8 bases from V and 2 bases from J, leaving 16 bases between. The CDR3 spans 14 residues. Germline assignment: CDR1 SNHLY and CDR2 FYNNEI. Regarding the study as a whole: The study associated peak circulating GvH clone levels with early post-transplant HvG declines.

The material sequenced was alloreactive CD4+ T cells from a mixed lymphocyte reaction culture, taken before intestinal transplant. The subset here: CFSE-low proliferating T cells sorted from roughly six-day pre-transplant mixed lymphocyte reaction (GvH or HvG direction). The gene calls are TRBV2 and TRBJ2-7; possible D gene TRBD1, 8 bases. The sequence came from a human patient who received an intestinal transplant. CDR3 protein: CASGQGGTAYEQYF. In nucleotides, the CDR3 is TGTGCCAGCGGACAGGGAGGGACCGCCTACGAGCAGTACTTC.